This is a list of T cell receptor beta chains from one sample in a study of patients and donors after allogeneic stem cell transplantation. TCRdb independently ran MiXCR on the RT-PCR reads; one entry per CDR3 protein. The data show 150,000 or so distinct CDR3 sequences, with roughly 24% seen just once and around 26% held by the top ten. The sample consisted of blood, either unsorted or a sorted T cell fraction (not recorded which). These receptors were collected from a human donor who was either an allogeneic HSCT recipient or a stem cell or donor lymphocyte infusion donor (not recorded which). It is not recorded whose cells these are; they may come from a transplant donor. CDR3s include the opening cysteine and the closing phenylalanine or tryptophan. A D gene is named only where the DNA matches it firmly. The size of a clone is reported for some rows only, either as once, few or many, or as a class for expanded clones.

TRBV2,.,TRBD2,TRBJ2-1,TGTGCCAGCAGCCCCGCAGAAAAGCGGGACCGGCTTTACAATGAGCAGTTCTTC,CASSPAEKRDRLYNEQFF
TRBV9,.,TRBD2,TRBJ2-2,TGTGCCAGCAGCGTAGATGCGGGAGGTGCCACCGGGGAGCTGTTTTTT,CASSVDAGGATGELFF
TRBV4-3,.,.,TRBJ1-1,TGCGCCAGCAGCCAAGAAAACGAAATGATTGAAGCTTTCTTT,CASSQENEMIEAFF
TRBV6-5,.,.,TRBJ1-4,TGTGCCAGCAGTTACCAGAGGGGTAGTGAAAAACTGTTTTTT,CASSYQRGSEKLFF
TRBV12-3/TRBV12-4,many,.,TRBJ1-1,TGTGCCAGCAGTAGACAGGTCATGAACACTGAAGCTTTCTTT,CASSRQVMNTEAFF
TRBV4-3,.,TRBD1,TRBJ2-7,TGCGCCAGCAGCCAAGACAGGGGGCCCTACGAGCAGTACTTC,CASSQDRGPYEQYF
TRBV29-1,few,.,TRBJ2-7,TGCAGCGTTATCCGGGACCCGGGCAACGAGCAGTACTTC,CSVIRDPGNEQYF
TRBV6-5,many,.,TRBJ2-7,TGTGCCAGCAGCCAGACGGGGGCGGTTTGGTACGAGCAGTACTTC,CASSQTGAVWYEQYF
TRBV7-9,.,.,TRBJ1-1,TGTGCCAGCAGCTTAGCGCATGGGGGGCTCGGTACTGAAGCTTTCTTT,CASSLAHGGLGTEAFF
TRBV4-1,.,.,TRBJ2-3,TGCGCCAGCAGCCAAGACAGGCTAGCCACAGATACGCAGTATTTT,CASSQDRLATDTQYF
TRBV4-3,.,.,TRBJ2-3,TGCGCCAGCGCGGGGCCCACAGATACGCAGTATTTT,CASAGPTDTQYF
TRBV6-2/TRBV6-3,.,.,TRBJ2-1,TGTGCCAGCAGCTCCGCACCGCCAAAGGATAATGAGCAGTTCTTC,CASSSAPPKDNEQFF
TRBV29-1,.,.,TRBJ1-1,TGCAGCGTCCTATGGGAGAGAACCCCCACTGAAGCTTTCTTT,CSVLWERTPTEAFF
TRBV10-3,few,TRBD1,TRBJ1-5,TGTGCCATCAGTCACAGGGGTGGAGATCAGCCCCAGCATTTT,CAISHRGGDQPQHF
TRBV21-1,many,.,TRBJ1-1,TGTGCCAGCAGCGATGGGACAACCACCAACACTGAAGCTTTCTTT,CASSDGTTTNTEAFF
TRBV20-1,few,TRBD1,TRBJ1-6,TGCAGTGCTAGAGATGAGACAGGGTACTACTCACCCCTCCACTTT,CSARDETGYYSPLHF
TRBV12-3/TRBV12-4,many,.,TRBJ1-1,TGTGCCAGCAGCCTGGCCCCGTACACTGAAGCTTTCTTT,CASSLAPYTEAFF
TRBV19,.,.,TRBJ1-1,TGTGCCAGTAGTTGGCAGGGCCACACTGAAGCTTTCTTT,CASSWQGHTEAFF
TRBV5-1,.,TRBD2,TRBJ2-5,TGCGCCAGCAGAAAGCGGGGGGATCCAGAAGAGACCCAGTACTTC,CASRKRGDPEETQYF
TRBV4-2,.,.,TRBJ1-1,TGTGCCAGCAGCCTAGAACAGGTTCGCACGAACACTGAAGCTTTCTTT,CASSLEQVRTNTEAFF
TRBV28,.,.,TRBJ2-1,TGTGCCAGCAGATACGACAGTTCCTACAATGAGCAGTTCTTC,CASRYDSSYNEQFF
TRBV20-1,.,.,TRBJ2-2,TGCAGTGCTAGAGATGCGCGGACCGGGGAGCTGTTTTTT,CSARDARTGELFF
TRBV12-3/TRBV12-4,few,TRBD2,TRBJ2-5,TGTGCCAGCAGCCCGAGCGGGAGATCTCCAGAGACCCAGTACTTC,CASSPSGRSPETQYF
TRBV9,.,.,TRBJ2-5,TGTGCCAGCAGCCCAAACGCCGGGGGCCAAGAGACCCAGTACTTC,CASSPNAGGQETQYF
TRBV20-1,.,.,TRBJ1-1,TGCAGTGCTAGTGTACCAGGGTTCAACACTGAAGCTTTCTTT,CSASVPGFNTEAFF
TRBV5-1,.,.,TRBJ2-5,TGCGCCAGCAGCTTGGTCCTAGGGGGTGAGACCCAGTACTTC,CASSLVLGGETQYF
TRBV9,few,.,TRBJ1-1,TGTGCCAGCAGCGCTACAGGGCAGGGGACTGAAGCTTTCTTT,CASSATGQGTEAFF
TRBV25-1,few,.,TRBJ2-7,TGTGCCAGCAGTGAATCGACGGGGCAGTTACTCTACGAGCAGTACTTC,CASSESTGQLLYEQYF